A single sample gave rise to the 31 T cell receptor beta chains below, sequenced in a study of early T cells in non-severe SARS-CoV-2 infection. TCRdb re-called the 5' RACE reads with MiXCR, one entry per CDR3 protein. The sample holds about 75,000 distinct CDR3 sequences; approximately 10% are singletons and the top ten take 12%. Specimen: whole blood, collected at baseline. The receptors were gathered from an adult who was a healthcare worker with PCR-confirmed SARS-CoV-2 infection or an uninfected control (not recorded which).

This clonotype came up many times. The rearrangement links TRBV29-1 to TRBJ2-3; D might be TRBD1 (6 bases). CDR3 length equals 16 residues. Germline V gives CDR1 SQVTM, CDR2 ANQGSEA. The V end lost 1 base, the J end lost 6 bases, and 20 bases lay between the germline ends. CDR3 sequence: CSVEGPTGLHGDTQYF. The CDR3 region has the DNA TGCAGCGTTGAAGGGCCGACAGGCCTCCATGGGGATACGCAGTATTTT.

There are many counts of this clonotype. This chain uses TRBV20-1 with TRBJ2-5, with TRBD2 matching over 9 bases. The CDR3 is 15 residues long. The V segment lost 6 bases and the J segment 3 bases; nucleotides outside the gene matches: 11. Germline V gives CDR1 DFQATT, CDR2 SNEGSKA (reference sequence). The CDR3 is CSAEVSSGAEETQYF. CDR3 in DNA: TGCAGTGCCGAGGTCTCTAGCGGGGCGGAAGAGACCCAGTACTTC.

This clonotype was observed a handful of times. The rearrangement uses TRBV9 and TRBJ2-1, with 7 bases that match TRBD1. CDR1 is SGDLS and CDR2 is YYNGEE in the germline V gene. Unmatched junction bases numbered 14, after V lost 4 bases and J lost 4 bases. This CDR3 comprises 17 residues. The CDR3 is CASSQGRGTGAYNEQFF. The CDR3 bases are TGTGCCAGCAGCCAGGGAAGGGGCACAGGGGCTTACAATGAGCAGTTCTTC.

This clonotype turned up a few times. V gene TRBV3-1 combines with J gene TRBJ1-4; possible D gene TRBD1, 5 bases. The CDR3 totals 18 residues. Germline V gives CDR1 LGHDT, CDR2 YNNKEL (reference sequence). Trimming took 1 base from V and 0 from J, leaving 15 bases between them. CDR3 sequence: CASSQVGRGAATNEKLFF. CDR3 DNA sequence: TGTGCCAGCAGCCAAGTAGGACGCGGGGCTGCAACTAATGAAAAACTGTTTTTT.

This clonotype turned up a few times. The chain carries TRBV29-1 and TRBJ2-5, with TRBD1 matching 7 bases. This CDR3 spans 13 amino acids. The junction had 9 bases not matched to a gene; V was cut back by 8 bases and J by 3 bases. CDR1 is SQVTM, CDR2 ANQGSEA, per germline. The CDR3 reads CSTAGTVKETQYF. In nucleotides, the CDR3 is TGCAGCACCGCCGGGACAGTAAAAGAGACCCAGTACTTC.

The chain has TRBV20-1 and TRBJ1-4; 8 bases align to TRBD1. Germline CDR1 is DFQATT and CDR2 is SNEGSKA (reference sequence). The junction had 10 bases not matched to a gene; V was cut back by 2 bases and J by 8 bases. This CDR3 is 15 amino acids long. CDR3 sequence: CSARKPGQAGEKLFF. The CDR3 coding sequence is TGCAGTGCTAGAAAACCGGGACAGGCTGGAGAAAAACTGTTTTTT.

This clonotype was found a few times. The chain joins TRBV6-6 to TRBJ2-7; 7 positions agree with TRBD1. With 6 bases clipped from V and 5 bases from J, the junction kept 10 bases outside the gene matches. The CDR3 length is 14 residues. The germline V gene encodes CDR1 MNHNY and CDR2 SVGAGI (reference sequence). DNA for the CDR3: TGTGCCAGCAGCCAAGACAGGGTGTCCCACGAGCAGTACTTC. Protein sequence: CASSQDRVSHEQYF.

This clonotype occurred many times. The gene calls are TRBV9 and TRBJ2-1, with TRBD1 as a possible D gene (6 bases). The V end lost 0 bases, the J end lost 3 bases, and 10 bases lay between the germline ends. The CDR3 is 15 amino acids. Germline CDR1 reads SGDLS; CDR2 reads YYNGEE. DNA for the CDR3: TGTGCCAGCAGCGTAGGCCAGGGGCGCTACAATGAGCAGTTCTTC. Its translation is CASSVGQGRYNEQFF.

This clonotype has ten or more counts. The J gene is TRBJ2-7, the V gene TRBV7-3; 9 nucleotides line up with TRBD1. The CDR3 length is 13 residues. Germline V gene sequence: CDR1 SGHTA, CDR2 FQGTGA. V lost 5 bases and J lost 9; bases outside the gene matches: 8. CDR3 DNA sequence: TGTGCCAGCAGCCCACGAGGACAGGGGTGGCAGTACTTC. It encodes CASSPRGQGWQYF.

This clonotype turned up a few times. The genes are TRBV27 and TRBJ1-1; D gene ambiguous. This CDR3 has 15 amino acids. V was pared by 5 bases and J by 0 bases, with 13 bases between. Germline V gene data show CDR1 as MNHEY and CDR2 as SMNVEV (reference sequence). The CDR3 DNA reads TGTGCCAGCAGTCCCCCGACAAGCATGAACACTGAAGCTTTCTTT. The encoded protein is CASSPPTSMNTEAFF.

The chain has TRBV10-3 and TRBJ1-6; 10 nucleotides agree with TRBD1. Germline lookup yields CDR1 ENHRY and CDR2 SYGVKD. Trimming cost V 2 bases and J 8 bases; bases outside gene matches: 3. CDR3 length: 15 residues. CDR3 sequence reads: CAISEPGTGDSPLHF. For the CDR3, the DNA is TGTGCCATCAGTGAGCCCGGGACAGGGGATTCACCCCTCCACTTT.

There are many counts of this clonotype. This chain links TRBV7-2 with TRBJ2-5, with D perhaps being TRBD1 or TRBD2 (5 bases each). The V gene's germline CDR1 is SGHTA and CDR2 FQGNSA. V lost 5 bases, J lost 5 bases, and 27 bases lay in between. The CDR3 is 18 amino acids. CDR3 loop: CASSPPSHRDGPRETQYF. In DNA form, the CDR3 reads TGTGCCAGCAGCCCCCCCTCACACCGGGACGGGCCTCGGGAGACCCAGTACTTC.

This clonotype has ten or more counts. The chain uses TRBV2 and TRBJ2-5; the D is unclear. The CDR3 length is 14 residues. Germline CDR1 is SNHLY and CDR2 is FYNNEI. Deletions cut 3 bases from V and 4 bases from J, with 12 bases between. CDR3 sequence reads: CASSDRSAPETQYF. The CDR3 DNA reads TGTGCCAGCAGTGACAGGTCTGCCCCAGAGACCCAGTACTTC.

This clonotype was counted a few times. J is TRBJ1-2 and V is TRBV3-1; D not certain. The CDR3 consists of 15 residues. The V and J ends lost 0 bases and 0 bases respectively, with 8 bases between them. The germline V gene encodes CDR1 LGHDT and CDR2 YNNKEL (reference sequence). CDR3 nucleotides: TGTGCCAGCAGCCAAGAAACTCAGACTAACTATGGCTACACCTTC. Amino acids: CASSQETQTNYGYTF.

This clonotype came up a few times. The chain uses TRBV25-1 and TRBJ2-7, with TRBD1 matching 7 bases. J gave up 3 bases and V 5 bases, and 4 bases lay outside the gene matches. CDR3 length: 13 amino acids. In germline, CDR1 is MGHDK, CDR2 SYGVNS. The CDR3 coding sequence is TGTGCCAGCAGTAAGGGGGCGGACTACGAGCAGTACTTC. Amino acid sequence: CASSKGADYEQYF.

This clonotype was seen ten or more times. The chain has TRBV5-6 and TRBJ2-5, with unresolved D. Germline CDR1 and CDR2: SGHDT and YYEEEE. The CDR3 contains 13 residues. The V end lost 0 bases, the J end lost 1 base, and 4 bases lay between the germline ends. The CDR3 here is CASSLALQETQYF. CDR3 bases: TGTGCCAGCAGCTTGGCCCTCCAAGAGACCCAGTACTTC.

This clonotype was found many times. The genes are TRBV12-3 or TRBV12-4 and TRBJ1-2; possible D gene TRBD1, 5 bases. Trimming took off 7 bases at V and 6 bases at J, with 12 bases between the two ends. The CDR3 sequence is 12 residues long. The CDR3 region has the DNA TGTGCCAGCACGGGTCAGGGTAATGGCTACACCTTC. This encodes CASTGQGNGYTF.

Only a few counts were recorded for this clonotype. The chain combines TRBV2 with TRBJ2-7, with 8 bases lining up with TRBD1. The trim removed 6 bases at V and 3 bases at J, leaving 4 bases unmatched. The germline V gene has CDR1 SNHLY and CDR2 FYNNEI. This CDR3 region has 13 residues. The chain's CDR3 is CASSAGGYYEQYF. The CDR3 nucleotides are TGTGCCAGCAGCGCAGGGGGCTACTACGAGCAGTACTTC.

This clonotype has a count of ten or more. The chain has TRBV20-1 and TRBJ2-3; 12 nucleotides align to TRBD2. J lost 0 bases, V lost 6 bases, and 7 bases had no gene match. This CDR3 region has 16 residues. CDR1 is DFQATT, CDR2 SNEGSKA, per germline (reference sequence). CDR3 nucleotides: TGCAGTGCCGGAGGGACTAGCGGGCCTAGCACAGATACGCAGTATTTT. Amino acid sequence: CSAGGTSGPSTDTQYF.

There are a few counts of this clonotype. This chain links TRBV9 with TRBJ1-2, with D perhaps matching TRBD1 (5 bases). CDR1 SGDLS and CDR2 YYNGEE come from the germline V gene. The germline V and J ends were trimmed by 4 bases and 6 bases, with 16 bases remaining between them. The CDR3 runs to 14 residues. The CDR3 spells CASSTRGYVDGYTF. The CDR3 DNA reads TGTGCCAGCAGCACAAGGGGATACGTTGATGGCTACACCTTC.

This clonotype was counted between two and nine times. V gene TRBV2 combines with J gene TRBJ2-7; 7 bases align to TRBD1. The V and J ends lost 8 bases and 6 bases, in that order; junction bases with no gene match: 10. Germline V gene lookup returns CDR1 SNHLY and CDR2 FYNNEI. This CDR3 region has 13 residues. The CDR3 spells CASSPPTGTEQYF. The CDR3 DNA sequence: TGTGCCAGCTCGCCGCCGACAGGGACCGAGCAGTACTTC.

This rearrangement joins TRBV18 to TRBJ2-7; 12 bases line up with TRBD1. V gave up 6 bases and J gave up 9 bases; unmatched junction bases: 21. Germline V gene data show CDR1 as KGHSH and CDR2 as LQKENI. CDR3 length equals 18 residues. CDR3 coding DNA: TGTGCCAGCTCCCCAACCCCCTACCGGGGACAGGGGGCGTTCGGGCAGTACTTC. It codes for CASSPTPYRGQGAFGQYF. Using reference TRBV18 and TRBJ2-7 for the parts outside the CDR3, the full variable domain is NAGVMQNPRHLVRRRGQEARLRCSPMKGHSHVYWYRQLPEEGLKFMVYLQKENIIDESGMPKERFSAEFPKEGPSILRIQQVVRGDSAAYFCASSPTPYRGQGAFGQYFGPGTRLTVT.

J is TRBJ1-6 and V is TRBV7-3; D is perhaps TRBD1 (5 bases). CDR1 and CDR2 (germline): SGHTA, FQGTGA. This CDR3 comprises 13 residues. V gave up 6 bases and J gave up 7 bases, with 10 bases separating them. CDR3 in amino acids: CASSGGANSPLHF. Written as DNA, the CDR3 is TGTGCCAGCAGTGGAGGGGCAAATTCACCCCTCCACTTT.

The chain employs TRBV4-3 and TRBJ1-4; TRBD1 matches 7 bases. The length of the CDR3 is 17 residues. After removal of 0 bases from V and 6 bases from J, the junction contained 10 bases not matched to a gene. The germline V gene encodes CDR1 LGHNA and CDR2 YSLEER. The CDR3 loop reads CASSQDQQDRRDEKLFF. The CDR3 DNA sequence: TGCGCCAGCAGCCAAGATCAGCAGGACAGGCGGGATGAAAAACTGTTTTTT.

This clonotype was seen at least ten times. V gene TRBV7-2 combines with J gene TRBJ2-7; D is unresolved. The length of the CDR3 is 15 residues. Trimming took 5 bases from V and 0 from J, leaving 14 bases between them. Germline-derived CDR1 and CDR2 are SGHTA and FQGNSA. The CDR3: CASSPRAGRSYEQYF. CDR3 nucleotide sequence: TGTGCCAGCAGCCCTCGAGCCGGGCGCTCCTACGAGCAGTACTTC.

The J gene is TRBJ1-6, the V gene TRBV6-6; no definite D call. V lost 0 bases, J lost 7 bases, and 10 bases lay in between. This CDR3 comprises 15 residues. Germline V lookup: CDR1 MNHNY, CDR2 SVGAGI (reference sequence). The CDR3 nucleotides are TGTGCCAGCAGTTACTCATCAGCAGGAAATTCACCCCTCCACTTT. This gives the protein CASSYSSAGNSPLHF.

The table lists this clonotype with many counts. The gene calls are TRBV6-2 or TRBV6-3 and TRBJ2-1; 9 nucleotides line up with TRBD2. V shed 6 bases, J shed 7 bases, and the junction held 16 bases outside the gene matches. The CDR3 has 17 residues. CDR1 and CDR2 (germline): MNHEY, SVGEGT. CDR3 protein: CASSLRGSAGGTNEQFF. The CDR3 region has the DNA TGTGCCAGCAGCCTCCGAGGTAGCGCGGGGGGGACGAATGAGCAGTTCTTC.

The V call is TRBV7-8, the J call TRBJ2-3, with 12 bases fitting TRBD1. Germline V gene data show CDR1 as SGHVS and CDR2 as FQNEAQ. There are 15 residues in the CDR3. V trimming: 5 bases; J trimming: 4 bases; junction bases outside the gene matches: 4. The chain's CDR3 is CASSRDRGPSDTQYF. Here the CDR3 DNA reads TGTGCCAGCAGCCGGGACAGGGGGCCTTCAGATACGCAGTATTTT. The full variable domain, rest sourced from reference TRBV7-8 and TRBJ2-3, is GAGVSQSPRYKVAKRGQDVALRCDPISGHVSLFWYQQALGQGPEFLTYFQNEAQLDKSGLPSDRFFAERPEGSVSTLKIQRTQQEDSAVYLCASSRDRGPSDTQYFGPGTRLTVL.

This clonotype showed up just a few times. The genes are TRBV12-3 or TRBV12-4 and TRBJ2-1; no reliable D call. The CDR3 is 11 amino acids. V was pared by 3 bases and J by 10 bases, with 7 bases between. The CDR3, as DNA: TGTGCCAGCAGTTTGGGAAGGGAGCAGTTCTTC. Its protein is CASSLGREQFF.

This clonotype was seen only a few times. In DNA, the CDR3 is TGTGCCAGCAGTCTCGTCCGGTGGGAGACCCAGTACTTC. Translation gives CASSLVRWETQYF. This chain uses TRBV12-3 or TRBV12-4 with TRBJ2-5; D remains ambiguous. This CDR3 contains 13 residues. Trimming cost V 5 bases and J 5 bases, with 12 bases left between them.

This clonotype was observed a few times. J is TRBJ2-7 and V is TRBV2; D perhaps matches TRBD2 (6 bases). Germline lookup yields CDR1 SNHLY and CDR2 FYNNEI. This CDR3 is built from 18 residues. V was trimmed by 0 bases and J by 4 bases, leaving 22 bases between them. CDR3 nucleotide sequence: TGTGCCAGCAGTGAAGCCCTACCCACCCCGGGGGTAGTGTACGAGCAGTACTTC. It yields the protein CASSEALPTPGVVYEQYF.